The next 18 T cell receptor beta chains were all read from a single sample in a study of cytotoxic CD8 clonotypes in ibrutinib-treated CLL. Only in-frame clones appear in the TCRdb table, and some are missing; sequencing was by immunoSEQ multiplex PCR. Of some 100,000 clones in the sample, 50% to 65% were seen once. The sample was PBMCs, taken after 24 months of ibrutinib treatment. The origin of the receptors is a human donor with chronic lymphocytic leukemia.

This clone was found a few times. Other DNA sequences in this sample translate to the same CDR3. The chain has TRBV2 and TRBJ2-3; possibly TRBD2 for D (5 bases). Germline CDR1 SNHLY, CDR2 FYNNEI. V shed 6 bases and J shed 2 bases, with 6 bases lying between them. The CDR3 sequence is 12 residues long. The CDR3 loop reads CASSRDTDTQYF. The DNA of the CDR3 is TGTGCCAGCAGCCGGGACACAGATACGCAGTATTTT.

V usage is TRBV7-2 and J usage is TRBJ1-2, with TRBD1 identical over 7 bases. Germline CDR1 reads SGHTA; CDR2 reads FQGNSA. V was clipped by 3 bases and J by 8 bases; unmatched bases: 6. The CDR3 consists of 13 residues. This chain's CDR3 is CASSFGQARGYTF. The CDR3 DNA is TGTGCCAGCAGCTTCGGACAGGCTAGAGGCTACACCTTC.

V usage is TRBV28 and J usage is TRBJ2-7; 10 bases fit TRBD1. The J segment lost 3 bases and the V segment lost 8 bases, leaving 10 bases of the junction unmatched. This CDR3 region has 15 residues. Germline assignment: CDR1 MDHEN and CDR2 SYDVKM. The CDR3 sequence: CASEESGTGDYEQYF. The CDR3 bases are TGTGCCAGCGAAGAATCCGGGACAGGGGACTACGAGCAGTACTTC.

The chain couples TRBV7-3 to TRBJ2-7, with 10 nucleotides matching TRBD1. The CDR3 has 14 amino acids. Germline-derived CDR1 and CDR2 are SGHTA and FQGTGA. V trimming: 5 bases; J trimming: 6 bases; junction bases outside the gene matches: 7. CDR3 in amino acids: CASSLRGQGSEQYF. The CDR3 DNA is TGTGCCAGCAGCCTCCGGGGACAGGGGAGCGAGCAGTACTTC.

This clone has a handful of counts. The CDR3 here is CAWERQGNTEAFF. The CDR3 DNA is TGTGCCTGGGAGAGACAGGGGAACACTGAAGCTTTCTTT. The chain uses TRBV30 and TRBJ1-1, with TRBD1 matching 7 bases. Germline values: CDR1 GTSNPN, CDR2 SVGIG (reference sequence). With V trimmed by 5 bases and J by 1 base, 4 bases remained unmatched. CDR3 length equals 13 residues.

The chain links TRBV29-1 to TRBJ2-3; D gene unclear. Between the trimmed V and J ends, which lost 3 bases and 6 bases, there was a span of 13 bases. Germline values: CDR1 SQVTM, CDR2 ANQGSEA. The CDR3 is 13 amino acids. CDR3 amino acids: CSVDGFGRDTQYF. As DNA, the CDR3 is TGCAGCGTTGACGGGTTTGGCAGGGATACGCAGTATTTT.

This clone showed up just once. This chain links TRBV5-1 with TRBJ2-1; 13 nucleotides line up with TRBD2. There are 16 residues in the CDR3. The ends lost 3 bases at V and 2 bases at J; junction bases unmatched: 2. CDR1 is SGHRS and CDR2 is YFSETQ in the germline V gene. The CDR3 sequence: CASSYGTSGTYNEQFF. The CDR3 DNA follows: TGCGCCAGCAGCTATGGGACTAGCGGGACCTACAATGAGCAGTTCTTC.

The chain uses TRBV18 and TRBJ1-2; no clear D. Trimming shortened V by 2 bases and J by 2 bases, and 9 bases separated the two germline ends. Germline-derived CDR1 and CDR2 are KGHSH and LQKENI. The CDR3 length is 14 residues. The CDR3 sequence is CASSPSVGNYGYTF. The CDR3 DNA is TGTGCCAGCTCACCATCGGTAGGGAACTATGGCTACACCTTC.

This clone occurred once. The chain combines TRBV25-1 with TRBJ1-6; TRBD1 is a possible D gene (6 bases). The length of the CDR3 is 16 residues. Germline CDR1 is MGHDK and CDR2 is SYGVNS. With 5 bases removed from V and 8 bases from J, the gap between germline ends came to 19 bases. CDR3: CASSKDRSPPYSPLHF. For the CDR3, the DNA is TGTGCCAGCAGTAAAGACAGGTCGCCCCCCTATTCACCCCTCCACTTT.

In its sample, this clone was seen a few times. The chain uses TRBV25-1 and TRBJ1-1; D uncertain. Germline assignment: CDR1 MGHDK and CDR2 SYGVNS. The CDR3 sequence is 16 residues long. Trimming took 2 bases from V and 1 from J, leaving 14 bases between them. CDR3 in DNA: TGTGCCAGCAGTGAAACAACACAGTTAGCGAACACTGAAGCTTTCTTT. Protein: CASSETTQLANTEAFF.

The V call is TRBV9, the J call TRBJ2-7, with TRBD1 matching 7 bases. J lost 0 bases, V lost 0 bases, and 3 bases had no gene match. CDR1 and CDR2 from the germline V gene are SGDLS and YYNGEE. The CDR3 is 15 amino acids. CDR3 bases: TGTGCCAGCAGCGTAGGTGGGACAGTCTCCTACGAGCAGTACTTC. Translating gives CASSVGGTVSYEQYF.

J is TRBJ1-3 and V is TRBV25-1; D uncertain. The CDR3 is made up of 15 amino acids. V lost 3 bases and J lost 4, with 13 bases in between. Germline loops: CDR1 MGHDK, CDR2 SYGVNS. CDR3 residues: CASSDTGRVGNTIYF. CDR3 sequence (DNA): TGTGCCAGCAGTGACACCGGAAGGGTAGGAAACACCATATATTTT.

This sequence joins TRBV29-1 and TRBJ1-2; 9 nucleotides agree with TRBD1. The CDR3 length is 14 residues. After removal of 5 bases from V and 8 bases from J, the junction contained 12 bases not matched to a gene. In germline, CDR1 is SQVTM, CDR2 ANQGSEA. This CDR3 reads CSVPGGQGIGGYTF. The CDR3 bases are TGCAGCGTTCCCGGAGGACAGGGGATAGGAGGCTACACCTTC.

This chain links TRBV28 with TRBJ2-5, with 7 bases aligning to TRBD1. V trimming: 1 base; J trimming: 5 bases; junction bases outside the gene matches: 7. The length of the CDR3 is 15 residues. Germline V gives CDR1 MDHEN, CDR2 SYDVKM. The CDR3 loop reads CASSLSKGAGETQYF. In nucleotides, the CDR3 is TGTGCCAGCAGTTTATCGAAGGGGGCCGGGGAGACCCAGTACTTC.

Notes on this clone: At one of its ends the junction is not consistent with the germline gene, which may arise from a read error. This rearrangement joins TRBV13 to TRBJ1-1; 8 bases are shared with TRBD1. This CDR3 has 14 amino acids. The germline CDR1 and CDR2 sequences are PRHDT and FYEKMQ (reference sequence). The chain's CDR3 is CASTEDRVNTEAFF. CDR3 sequence (DNA): TGTGCCAGCACCGAGGACAGGGTGAATACTGAAGCTTTCTTT.

CDR3 in amino acids: CASSVHRGSTGELFF. In DNA form, the CDR3 reads TGTGCCAGCAGCGTACACAGGGGTAGTACCGGGGAGCTGTTTTTT. The rearrangement links TRBV28 to TRBJ2-2; TRBD1 matches at 7 bases. There are 15 residues in the CDR3. With 6 bases clipped from V and 5 bases from J, the junction kept 9 bases outside the gene matches. Germline V gene sequence: CDR1 MDHEN, CDR2 SYDVKM.

The chain uses TRBV6-5 and TRBJ1-2; D not resolved. Trimming pared 0 bases from V and 0 bases from J, leaving 11 bases between. The CDR3 totals 16 residues. The germline gives CDR1 MNHEY, CDR2 SVGAGI. The CDR3: CASSYSGSLANYGYTF. The CDR3 DNA reads TGTGCCAGCAGTTACTCCGGGTCGTTAGCTAACTATGGCTACACCTTC.

V and J are TRBV5-1 and TRBJ1-4; tentative D call: TRBD1 (5 bases). This CDR3 has 15 residues. V lost 0 bases, J lost 0 bases, and 6 bases lay in between. CDR1 and CDR2 from the germline V gene are SGHRS and YFSETQ. The CDR3 nucleotides read TGCGCCAGCAGCTTGGGGACAACAACTAATGAAAAACTGTTTTTT. Protein sequence: CASSLGTTTNEKLFF.